This T cell receptor beta chain was retrieved from a study of post-analysis software for immune sequencing data. General observations from the study: Controls showed lower frequencies than patients for 4 or 5 TRBV segments, and TRBV5-6, TRBV5-1 and TRBV20-1 were among these.

TCR beta cDNA libraries had unique molecular identifiers. One entry per CDR3 protein results from TCRdb running MiXCR on the PCR reads. This table holds around 770,000 distinct CDR3 sequences, around 42% found once. The CDR3 runs to 11 residues. V lost 3 bases and J lost 9, with 7 bases in between. Germline CDR1 and CDR2: MDHEN and SYDVKM. A word on this clonotype: Its antigen is unknown.

The source is a girl aged 10-17 years with multiple sclerosis. The J gene is TRBJ2-3, the V gene TRBV28, with D possibly being TRBD2 (6 bases). The sample taken for sequencing was blood. The CDR3 loop is CASSFAGTQYF. CDR3 nucleotides: TGTGCCAGCAGTTTCGCGGGAACGCAGTATTTT.